What follows are 2 T cell receptor beta chains derived from one specimen sequenced in a study of blood T cell repertoires in COVID-19. Some clones are missing from TCRdb's copy, which holds only in-frame ones; the method was immunoSEQ multiplex PCR. The repertoire holds roughly 250,000 clones, approximately 91% seen once, with roughly 2% in the top ten. Input material: PBMCs or T cells enriched from blood (not recorded which). These receptors came from a woman aged 40 to 50 with acute COVID-19.

The chain is built from TRBV9 and TRBJ2-1; tentative D call: TRBD2 (6 bases). The CDR3 length is 16 residues. Germline CDR1 and CDR2: SGDLS and YYNGEE. Between the trimmed V and J ends, which lost 0 bases and 6 bases, there was a span of 16 bases. CDR3: CASSVDAGLFVNEQFF. In DNA, the CDR3 is TGTGCCAGCAGCGTAGATGCGGGACTCTTCGTCAATGAGCAGTTCTTC.

As DNA, the CDR3 is TGTGCCAGCAGCCCCTGGGCTAGCGGGAATACCTACGAGCAGTACTTC. Protein: CASSPWASGNTYEQYF. The rearrangement uses TRBV7-9 and TRBJ2-7, with 9 bases lining up with TRBD2. Germline V gives CDR1 SEHNR, CDR2 FQNEAQ (reference sequence). This CDR3 comprises 16 residues. V was pared by 5 bases and J by 2 bases, with 10 bases of the junction left unmatched.